The clone carrying this T cell receptor (beta chain) is a singleton in its sample. The data belong to a study of blood T cell repertoires in COVID-19. Overall study context: Both acute and convalescent COVID-19 samples were obtained from the United States, Italy and Spain. T cells, B-cell-depleted T cells, or PBMCs supplied cDNA or gDNA.

As processed by the authors: Estimated nucleated cell counts came from reference gene primer amplification. TCRdb's copy holds only in-frame clones and misses some; the assay was immunoSEQ multiplex PCR. The V and J calls and the clone size are those of that table, but D and trimming were determined from the DNA. In the table there are about 170,000 clones, about four fifths of which are singletons. V gave up 1 base and J gave up 4 bases; unmatched junction bases: 5. Germline V gene lookup returns CDR1 SGHDT and CDR2 YYEEEE. This CDR3 region has 15 residues. V and J are TRBV5-6 and TRBJ2-3; 8 bases line up with TRBD2. The origin of this receptor is an elderly woman with acute or convalescent COVID-19. Source material: peripheral blood. The CDR3 region is CASSLRRGGPDTQYF. DNA of the CDR3: TGTGCCAGCAGCTTGCGTCGGGGGGGCCCAGATACGCAGTATTTT.